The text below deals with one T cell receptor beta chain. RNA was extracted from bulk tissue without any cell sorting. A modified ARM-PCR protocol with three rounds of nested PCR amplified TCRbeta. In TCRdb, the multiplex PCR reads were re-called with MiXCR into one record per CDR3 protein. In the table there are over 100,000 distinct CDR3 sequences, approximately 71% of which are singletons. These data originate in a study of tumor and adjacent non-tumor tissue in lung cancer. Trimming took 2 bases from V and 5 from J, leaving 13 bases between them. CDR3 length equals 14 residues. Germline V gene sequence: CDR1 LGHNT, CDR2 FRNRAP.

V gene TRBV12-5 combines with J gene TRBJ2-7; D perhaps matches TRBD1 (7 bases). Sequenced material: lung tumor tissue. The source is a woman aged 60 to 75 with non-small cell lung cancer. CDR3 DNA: TGTGCTAGTGGTTTGTACAGGGGAGGTCACGAGCAGTACTTC. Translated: CASGLYRGGHEQYF.